The clone carrying this T cell receptor (beta chain) was counted at least ten times. Its target is not known. The sample belongs to a study of T cells in Graves' hyperthyroidism and ophthalmopathy. Study-wide points: Among clonotypes expanded in thyroid above 0.001, most were also found in blood. Ophthalmopathy onset followed model prediction by a median around six months.

The CDR3 regions of TCR beta were amplified from RNA transcripts. The HTBI primer set served for first-round RT-PCR of the TCR CDR3. TCRdb analysed the multiplex PCR reads with MiXCR anew, one entry per CDR3 protein. This table holds 500,000 to 750,000 distinct CDR3 sequences, 40% to 55% found once. Trimming removed 0 bases from V and 0 bases from J, with 11 bases in between. CDR1 is LNHNV and CDR2 is YYDKDF in the germline V gene (reference sequence). There are 16 residues in the CDR3. The study excluded patients with uncontrolled infection, other autoimmune disease, pregnancy or lactation. The sequence came from a woman between 18 and 29 years old with Graves' hyperthyroidism. V is TRBV15 and J is TRBJ1-1; no clear D gene. Source material: peripheral blood or thyroid tissue (not recorded which). The chain's CDR3 is CATSRDLEEVNTEAFF. The DNA for the CDR3 is TGTGCCACCAGCAGAGATCTCGAGGAGGTGAACACTGAAGCTTTCTTT.